The 13 T cell receptor beta chains listed next were all sequenced from one sample in a study of T cells in localized non-small cell lung cancer. Libraries were prepared by immunoSEQ multiplex PCR; TCRdb keeps only in-frame clonotypes and omits some of them. This sample carries approximately 54,000 clones, around 86% of them seen once, and the ten largest clones take 20%. The input for sequencing was peripheral blood, taken before any cancer treatment. The receptors derive from a female donor of 60 years or more with stage II squamous cell lung carcinoma.

This clone was seen more than once but under ten times. The chain is built from TRBV7-9 and TRBJ1-2, with TRBD1 matching 9 bases. The CDR3 contains 13 residues. Losses at the gene ends were 5 bases for V and 7 bases for J; bases not matched to a gene: 5. From germline, CDR1 is SEHNR and CDR2 FQNEAQ (reference sequence). The CDR3 region has the DNA TGTGCCAGCAGCGCCCGGACAGGGGCTGGCTACACCTTC. As protein: CASSARTGAGYTF.

This sequence joins TRBV27 and TRBJ1-2; 9 nucleotides match TRBD1. This CDR3 has 16 residues. The ends lost 6 bases at V and 0 bases at J; junction bases unmatched: 8. Per germline, CDR1 MNHEY and CDR2 SMNVEV (reference sequence). This chain's CDR3 is CASSLQQGASNYGYTF. In nucleotides, the CDR3 is TGTGCCAGCAGCCTACAACAGGGGGCCTCTAACTATGGCTACACCTTC.

V usage is TRBV11-2 and J usage is TRBJ2-6, with D perhaps matching TRBD2 (5 bases). Looked up from germline, CDR1 is SGHAT and CDR2 is FQNNGV. Trimming removed 7 bases from V and 13 bases from J, with 14 bases in between. The CDR3 has 12 amino acids. CDR3 in amino acids: CASTSGSRVLTF. CDR3 DNA sequence: TGTGCCAGCACTTCGGGGTCCAGGGTCCTGACTTTC.

V is TRBV19 and J is TRBJ1-5; a weak D match, TRBD1 (5 bases). In germline, CDR1 is LNHDA, CDR2 SQIVND (reference sequence). The V and J ends lost 7 bases and 0 bases respectively, with 13 bases between them. The CDR3 extends over 15 amino acids. The CDR3 reads CASNRRQNSNQPQHF. The DNA of the CDR3 is TGTGCCAGTAACCGCCGACAGAATAGCAATCAGCCCCAGCATTTT.

This clone has at least ten counts. V gene TRBV25-1 combines with J gene TRBJ1-3, with D hard to call. V was shortened by 3 bases and J by 2 bases, with 8 bases between the two germline ends. The CDR3 is 14 amino acids. CDR1 and CDR2 (germline): MGHDK, SYGVNS. The CDR3 sequence is CASSEERTGNTIYF. DNA for the CDR3: TGTGCCAGCAGTGAGGAAAGAACTGGAAACACCATATATTTT. Drawing the rest from reference TRBV25-1 and TRBJ1-3, the complete variable domain is EADIYQTPRYLVIGTGKKITLECSQTMGHDKMYWYQQDPGMELHLIHYSYGVNSTEKGDLSSESTVSRIRTEHFPLTLESARPSHTSQYLCASSEERTGNTIYFGEGSWLTVV.

Only a few counts were recorded for this clone. The chain has TRBV5-6 and TRBJ1-5; D call uncertain. In germline, CDR1 is SGHDT, CDR2 YYEEEE. This CDR3 has 15 amino acids. V lost 1 base, J lost 4 bases, and 12 bases lay in between. The DNA for the CDR3 is TGTGCCAGCAGCTTGTACTCCCTAGGGAATCAGCCCCAGCATTTT. Protein sequence: CASSLYSLGNQPQHF.

The chain couples TRBV7-9 to TRBJ1-1, with D unclear. The germline V gene has CDR1 SEHNR and CDR2 FQNEAQ (reference sequence). This CDR3 region has 14 residues. Trimming removed 5 bases from V and 1 base from J, with 11 bases in between. DNA for the CDR3: TGTGCCAGCAGCCTCGAGATGTCGAACACTGAAGCTTTCTTT. It is translated as CASSLEMSNTEAFF.

The V gene is TRBV4-1, the J gene TRBJ2-3, with no clear D. Per the germline V gene, CDR1 is MGHRA and CDR2 is YSYEKL. V was shortened by 0 bases and J by 2 bases, with 6 bases between the two germline ends. CDR3 length: 14 amino acids. The CDR3 nucleotides are TGCGCCAGCAGCCAAGATTATGTCACAGATACGCAGTATTTT. Residues: CASSQDYVTDTQYF.

The chain joins TRBV7-2 to TRBJ2-5, with D unresolved. The CDR3 loop spans 11 amino acids. The V gene lost 5 bases and the J gene lost 5 bases, with 6 bases spanning the gap. CDR1 is SGHTA and CDR2 is FQGNSA in the germline V gene. The CDR3 nucleotides are TGTGCCAGCAGCAGTTCGGAGACCCAGTACTTC. The encoded protein is CASSSSETQYF.

Judged by abundance, this clone is medium-sized. The chain joins TRBV7-6 to TRBJ2-2; TRBD1 might be the D (5 bases). V lost 5 bases, J lost 8 bases, and 15 bases lay in between. From germline, CDR1 is SGHVS and CDR2 FNYEAQ. This CDR3 spans 14 amino acids. The CDR3 spells CASSPFLAGGELFF. For the CDR3, the DNA is TGTGCCAGCAGCCCGTTTCTTGCAGGGGGGGAGCTGTTTTTT.

The sample holds one count of this clone. V usage is TRBV5-5 and J usage is TRBJ1-3; a weak D match, TRBD1 (6 bases). V was pared by 4 bases and J by 4 bases, with 18 bases between. The length of the CDR3 is 16 residues. Germline V gene sequence: CDR1 SGHKS, CDR2 YYEKEE (reference sequence). This CDR3 is CASSLGASSSGNTIYF. DNA for the CDR3: TGTGCCAGCAGCCTGGGGGCTTCAAGCAGCGGAAACACCATATATTTT.

The V gene is TRBV6-1, the J gene TRBJ1-1; tentative D call: TRBD1 (6 bases). There are 13 residues in the CDR3. In germline, CDR1 is MNHNS, CDR2 SASEGT. Trimming took off 8 bases at V and 1 base at J, with 11 bases between the two ends. The DNA of the CDR3 is TGTGCCAGCGATTGGGGGCCGAACACTGAAGCTTTCTTT. Its translation is CASDWGPNTEAFF.

The V gene is TRBV18, the J gene TRBJ2-2; 9 bases are a match to TRBD1. Germline V gives CDR1 KGHSH, CDR2 LQKENI. With 3 bases clipped from V and 5 bases from J, the junction kept 4 bases outside the gene matches. This CDR3 spans 15 amino acids. CDR3 loop: CASSPSGQGTGELFF. The CDR3 bases are TGTGCCAGCTCACCCTCGGGACAGGGTACCGGGGAGCTGTTTTTT.